The present entry profiles one T cell receptor beta chain with its context. Antigen unknown. This specimen belongs to a study of cytomegalovirus exposure and HLA in healthy donors. Study details: T cells numbering about 179 million yielded 95 million to 140 million unique TCR beta sequences in an earlier analysis.

The PCR employed 60 Vbeta primers together with 13 Jbeta primers. Assay used: immunoSEQ multiplex PCR; TCRdb lists only in-frame clones, some missing. The repertoire holds some 140,000 clones, 65% to 80% seen once, with around 3.1% in the top ten. Trimming removed 0 bases at V and 6 bases at J, with 5 bases between. The CDR3 consists of 12 residues. Germline CDR1 SGHDT, CDR2 YYEEEE. Points from the study as a whole: A later analysis reportedly identified an Asian-associated ancestry cluster as carrying fewer N-insertions than the 666-donor mean.

This sequence joins TRBV5-6 and TRBJ2-3; D gene uncertain. The receptor's source is a man aged 35 to 55 in good health and CMV-seronegative. Material for sequencing was PBMCs. DNA for the CDR3: TGTGCCAGCAGCTTGGGGGCGGATACGCAGTATTTT. Translating gives CASSLGADTQYF.